This T cell receptor beta chain originates from a study of OX40 agonist ivuxolimab in advanced cancers. Some clones are missing from TCRdb's copy, which holds only in-frame ones; the method was immunoSEQ multiplex PCR. Among 110,000 or so clones listed, less than 95% were seen once. Trimming shortened V by 0 bases and J by 2 bases, and 13 bases separated the two germline ends. The CDR3 is 16 amino acids. Germline loops: CDR1 SGHRS, CDR2 YFSETQ. The source was CD4+ or CD8+ T cells sorted from blood, collected in a trial of the OX40 agonist ivuxolimab. J is TRBJ2-3 and V is TRBV5-1; D ambiguous. This TCR was sampled from an adult with an advanced solid tumor such as melanoma, head and neck, liver or kidney cancer. The CDR3 loop is CASSLGANYPTDTQYF. The CDR3 coding sequence is TGCGCCAGCAGCTTGGGGGCTAACTACCCCACAGATACGCAGTATTTT.